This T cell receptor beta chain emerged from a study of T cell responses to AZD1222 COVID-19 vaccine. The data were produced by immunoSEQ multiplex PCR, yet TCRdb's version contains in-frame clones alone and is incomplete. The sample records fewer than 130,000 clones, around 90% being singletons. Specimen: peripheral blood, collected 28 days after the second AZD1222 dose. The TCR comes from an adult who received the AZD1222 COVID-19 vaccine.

The CDR3 is CASSQDSRGPNYEQYF. DNA for the CDR3: TGCGCCAGCAGCCAAGACTCGCGGGGGCCGAACTACGAGCAGTACTTC. This chain connects TRBV4-3 to TRBJ2-7, with a weak D call TRBD2 (7 bases). V was cut by 0 bases and J by 3 bases, with 15 bases left in between. CDR1 and CDR2 (germline): LGHNA, YSLEER. The CDR3 runs 16 residues.